The text below deals with one T cell receptor beta chain. The antigen is undetermined. The entry originates in a study of PD-1 blockade in classical Hodgkin lymphoma. Whole-study findings and limits: Complete responders matched newly diagnosed patients in baseline diversity.

The table came from immunoSEQ multiplex PCR; TCRdb's copy has only in-frame clones and leaves some out. This table holds 15,000 to 20,000 clones, approximately 87% found once. The CDR3 extends over 18 amino acids. Germline CDR1 SGHRS, CDR2 YFSETQ. V lost 4 bases to trimming and J lost 3 bases; unmatched junction nucleotides: 12. Time point of the sample: cycle 4 day 1 (C4D1), after 6 weeks of nivolumab. Relapse was seen in all patients after autologous stem cell transplantation, and brentuximab vedotin exposure was variable. Magnetic negative selection purified CD4+ T cells from thawed PBMCs. This material consisted of CD4+ T cells from blood, taken before the fourth cycle of nivolumab. The rearrangement links TRBV5-1 to TRBJ1-3, with TRBD1 matching 11 bases. The clonotype was recovered from a human donor with classical Hodgkin lymphoma. The CDR3 DNA follows: TGCGCCAGCAGCCGAAGCCGGGACAGGGGGTTTGTTGGAAACACCATATATTTT. Its protein is CASSRSRDRGFVGNTIYF. Supplemented by reference TRBV5-1 and TRBJ1-3, the full variable domain reads KAGVTQTPRYLIKTRGQQVTLSCSPISGHRSVSWYQQTPGQGLQFLFEYFSETQRNKGNFPGRFSGRQFSNSRSEMNVSTLELGDSALYLCASSRSRDRGFVGNTIYFGEGSWLTVV.